The 27 T cell receptor beta chains listed next were all sequenced from one sample in a study of regulatory T cells in long-lasting Graves disease. Time point noted: newly diagnosed GD, antithyroid drugs for less than 3 months. Preparation of the TCR library used RNA extracted from PBMCs. For TCR beta, libraries came from iRepertoire HTBI primers and Arm-PCR of CDR3 regions. From the multiplex PCR reads, TCRdb called clonotypes with MiXCR, one entry per CDR3 protein. The table shows approximately 470,000 distinct CDR3 sequences, with roughly 17% occurring only once. These data were likewise used in another study, on T cells in Graves' hyperthyroidism and ophthalmopathy.

Here the sequenced sample was peripheral blood mononuclear cells (PBMCs), taken at new diagnosis, from a patient treated with antithyroid drugs. The source is a man aged 35 to 55 with Graves disease.

This clonotype was recorded at least ten times. The rearrangement joins TRBV12-5 to TRBJ2-3; maybe TRBD2 (5 bases). Germline lookup yields CDR1 LGHNT and CDR2 FRNRAP. This CDR3 has 15 residues. With 0 bases removed from V and 5 bases from J, the gap between germline ends came to 12 bases. The CDR3 DNA reads as TGTGCTAGTGGTTTGGTGACGGGATTGGTAGATACGCAGTATTTT. It is translated as CASGLVTGLVDTQYF.

The V gene is TRBV6-9, the J gene TRBJ2-3; no clear D gene. The CDR3 contains 15 residues. V lost 4 bases and J lost 2, with 13 bases in between. Germline V lookup: CDR1 MNHGY, CDR2 SVAAGI. The CDR3 protein is CASSFADGSTDTQYF. CDR3 in DNA: TGTGCCAGCAGTTTCGCAGACGGCTCCACAGATACGCAGTATTTT.

At least ten counts were recorded for this clonotype. The chain is built from TRBV2 and TRBJ2-4; D unclear. CDR3 length equals 16 residues. Trimming removed 1 base from V and 0 bases from J, with 10 bases in between. Germline V gene lookup returns CDR1 SNHLY and CDR2 FYNNEI. The CDR3 here is CASSEVRQVAKNIQYF. The CDR3 nucleotides read TGTGCCAGCAGTGAAGTAAGGCAGGTAGCCAAAAACATTCAGTACTTC. Drawing the rest from reference TRBV2 and TRBJ2-4, the complete variable domain is EPEVTQTPSHQVTQMGQEVILRCVPISNHLYFYWYRQILGQKVEFLVSFYNNEISEKSEIFDDQFSVERPDGSNFTLKIRSTKLEDSAMYFCASSEVRQVAKNIQYFGAGTRLSVL.

This clonotype was counted between two and nine times. The V and J genes are TRBV30 and TRBJ2-7, with 7 bases matching TRBD1. From germline, CDR1 is GTSNPN and CDR2 SVGIG (reference sequence). The V gene end was trimmed by 0 bases and the J gene end by 7 bases; junction bases not matched to a gene: 21. The CDR3 spans 18 residues. The CDR3 DNA follows: TGTGCCTGGAGTGTAAATCCCCCTTTAAGGGGGCTCCTCGTGGAGCAGTACTTC. Its protein is CAWSVNPPLRGLLVEQYF.

This clonotype was seen at least ten times. The chain couples TRBV7-8 to TRBJ1-1; perhaps TRBD1 as D (5 bases). The CDR3 sequence is 15 residues long. The germline V gene has CDR1 SGHVS and CDR2 FQNEAQ. V lost 1 base and J 3 bases, leaving 12 bases between the germline ends. The CDR3 region is CASSLEFKGYTEAFF. The CDR3 bases are TGTGCCAGCAGCTTAGAGTTTAAGGGGTACACTGAAGCTTTCTTT.

The chain couples TRBV5-5 to TRBJ1-1; D gene uncertain. Germline V gene sequence: CDR1 SGHKS, CDR2 YYEKEE (reference sequence). V gave up 0 bases and J gave up 9 bases, with 15 bases separating them. This CDR3 comprises 14 residues. The CDR3: CASSLGYGEEKAFF. The CDR3 region has the DNA TGTGCCAGCAGCTTGGGTTATGGGGAAGAGAAAGCTTTCTTT.

This clonotype was detected many times. This sequence joins TRBV2 and TRBJ2-7, with 7 bases identical to TRBD1. The CDR3 loop spans 14 amino acids. The ends lost 6 bases at V and 3 bases at J; junction bases unmatched: 8. Germline values: CDR1 SNHLY, CDR2 FYNNEI. The CDR3 region has the DNA TGTGCCAGCAGAAACCGGGACAGCTTCTACGAGCAGTACTTC. Translated, it gives CASRNRDSFYEQYF.

This clonotype has more than one count but fewer than ten. V gene TRBV6-1 combines with J gene TRBJ2-7, with D maybe TRBD1 (6 bases). The V gene's germline CDR1 is MNHNS and CDR2 SASEGT. This CDR3 contains 15 residues. Trimming took 6 bases from V and 3 from J, leaving 18 bases between them. As DNA, the CDR3 is TGTGCCAGCAGACTTTCCGGGACATCCTACTACGAGCAGTACTTC. Translated: CASRLSGTSYYEQYF.

Of note for this clonotype: A far larger clone is just one base off, so this is likely a read error. The chain links TRBV11-2 to TRBJ2-3, with a weak D call TRBD2 (6 bases). The CDR3 is made up of 16 amino acids. V lost 2 bases and J lost 0, with 12 bases in between. Germline V gene sequence: CDR1 SGHAT, CDR2 FQNNGV. The DNA for the CDR3 is TGTGCCAGCAGCTTAATGGTGGGAGGTAGCACAGATACGCAGTATTTT. Translating it yields CASSLMVGGSTDTQYF. The variable domain in full, with the rest retrieved from reference TRBV11-2 and TRBJ2-3, is EAGVAQSPRYKIIEKRQSVAFWCNPISGHATLYWYQQILGQGPKLLIQFQNNGVVDDSQLPKDRFSAERLKGVDSTLKIQPAKLEDSAVYLCASSLMVGGSTDTQYFGPGTRLTVL.

This clonotype showed up many times. The V and J genes are TRBV20-1 and TRBJ2-5; unclear D gene. CDR3 length: 13 residues. Germline loops: CDR1 DFQATT, CDR2 SNEGSKA (reference sequence). The ends were cut back, 0 bases at V and 3 bases at J, with 8 bases in the middle. The CDR3 is CSARDPRKETQYF. As DNA, the CDR3 is TGCAGTGCTAGAGATCCTAGGAAAGAGACCCAGTACTTC.

There are a few counts of this clonotype. The J gene is TRBJ2-7, the V gene TRBV18; 7 bases line up with TRBD2. This CDR3 spans 11 amino acids. V was clipped by 11 bases and J by 3 bases; unmatched bases: 4. Per germline, CDR1 KGHSH and CDR2 LQKENI. The CDR3 nucleotides read TGTGCCGGCGGGAGCGGCTACGAGCAGTACTTC. This sequence encodes CAGGSGYEQYF.

This clonotype was recorded many times. V and J are TRBV7-9 and TRBJ2-3, with D unclear. CDR1 and CDR2 (germline): SEHNR, FQNEAQ (reference sequence). The CDR3 loop spans 13 amino acids. Trimming took 0 bases from V and 6 from J, leaving 7 bases between them. CDR3 nucleotides: TGTGCCAGCAGCTTAGCGCAGAGGGATACGCAGTATTTT. This gives the protein CASSLAQRDTQYF.

The chain uses TRBV18 and TRBJ2-3; D not resolved. V lost 2 bases to trimming and J lost 2 bases, with 14 bases between them. Looked up from germline, CDR1 is KGHSH and CDR2 is LQKENI. CDR3 length equals 16 residues. CDR3 amino acids: CASSPGSSGITDTQYF. The DNA for the CDR3 is TGTGCCAGCTCACCAGGCTCGTCTGGGATCACAGATACGCAGTATTTT.

Many counts were recorded for this clonotype. This rearrangement joins TRBV28 to TRBJ2-5; 10 bases match TRBD1. The junction had 14 bases not matched to a gene; V was cut back by 3 bases and J by 7 bases. The V gene's germline CDR1 is MDHEN and CDR2 SYDVKM. CDR3 length: 17 residues. CDR3 sequence: CASSLRDRGHGGWTQYF. The CDR3 nucleotides are TGTGCCAGCAGTTTGCGGGACAGGGGACATGGGGGGTGGACCCAGTACTTC.

The V call is TRBV30, the J call TRBJ2-6; 10 nucleotides agree with TRBD1. Germline V gene lookup returns CDR1 GTSNPN and CDR2 SVGIG (reference sequence). With V trimmed by 2 bases and J by 0 bases, 1 base remained unmatched. CDR3 length equals 16 residues. CDR3 residues: CAWSWTGGSGANVLTF. CDR3 DNA sequence: TGTGCCTGGAGTTGGACAGGGGGCTCTGGGGCCAACGTCCTGACTTTC.

This clonotype was picked up a small number of times. The V gene is TRBV20-1, the J gene TRBJ2-1; TRBD2 aligns across 13 bases. Looked up from germline, CDR1 is DFQATT and CDR2 is SNEGSKA (reference sequence). V lost 1 base, J lost 7 bases, and 1 base stayed unmatched. The CDR3 totals 14 residues. The CDR3 bases are TGCAGTGCTAGAGGGACTAGCGGGAGTAATGAGCAGTTCTTC. It codes for CSARGTSGSNEQFF.

V is TRBV7-9 and J is TRBJ2-2, with TRBD2 matching 7 bases. This CDR3 spans 15 amino acids. Germline CDR1 and CDR2: SEHNR and FQNEAQ (reference sequence). Trimming took 1 base from V and 5 from J; bases not matched to a gene: 4. CDR3 nucleotide sequence: TGTGCCAGCAGCTTAGGGGAGGGTGATACCGGGGAGCTGTTTTTT. Its protein product is CASSLGEGDTGELFF.

The CDR3 coding sequence is TGTGCCAGCAGCTTAGCTGCGACAGGGTCTTTCTATGGCTACACCTTC. Translating gives CASSLAATGSFYGYTF. The V gene is TRBV11-3, the J gene TRBJ1-2, with 7 bases identical to TRBD1. Germline trimming cut 1 base from V and 4 bases from J; bases unmatched to any gene: 9. CDR3 length: 16 amino acids. In germline, CDR1 is SGHNT, CDR2 YENEEA.

J is TRBJ2-2 and V is TRBV27; TRBD1 aligns across 7 bases. The CDR3 totals 14 residues. Germline CDR1 reads MNHEY; CDR2 reads SMNVEV (reference sequence). Losses at the gene ends were 5 bases for V and 6 bases for J; bases not matched to a gene: 6. CDR3 DNA sequence: TGTGCCAGCAGTCTACAGGGGCTCGCCGGGGAGCTGTTTTTT. It codes for CASSLQGLAGELFF.

Ten or more counts support this clonotype. V gene TRBV30 combines with J gene TRBJ1-1; D not resolved. The CDR3 is made up of 12 amino acids. V dropped 0 bases and J dropped 4 bases, with 6 bases sitting between them. Germline V gene lookup returns CDR1 GTSNPN and CDR2 SVGIG (reference sequence). CDR3 in DNA: TGTGCCTGGAGTGTTAAGGGCACTGAAGCTTTCTTT. Residues: CAWSVKGTEAFF.

This clonotype was detected ten times or more. The CDR3 reads CASSSGSYHNEQFF. As DNA, the CDR3 is TGTGCCAGCAGTAGCGGGAGTTACCACAATGAGCAGTTCTTC. The V call is TRBV27, the J call TRBJ2-1; 8 bases align to TRBD2. Germline trimming cut 5 bases from V and 5 bases from J; bases unmatched to any gene: 5. The CDR3 contains 14 residues. CDR1 and CDR2 (germline): MNHEY, SMNVEV (reference sequence).

CDR3 in amino acids: CASSFRNGYEQYF. Here the CDR3 DNA reads TGTGCCAGCAGTTTCCGGAATGGGTACGAGCAGTACTTC. The chain couples TRBV27 to TRBJ2-7; no reliable D call. The germline V gene has CDR1 MNHEY and CDR2 SMNVEV (reference sequence). CDR3 length: 13 amino acids. V dropped 3 bases and J dropped 4 bases, with 10 bases sitting between them.

The rearrangement joins TRBV19 to TRBJ1-4; the D gene is possibly TRBD1 (6 bases). There are 16 residues in the CDR3. V was pared by 5 bases and J by 2 bases, with 15 bases between. Looked up from germline, CDR1 is LNHDA and CDR2 is SQIVND (reference sequence). CDR3 DNA: TGTGCCAGTAGTCCCGGAACAGGGTGGACTAATGAAAAACTGTTTTTT. This sequence encodes CASSPGTGWTNEKLFF. Full variable domain (outside the CDR3, taken from reference TRBV19 and TRBJ1-4): DGGITQSPKYLFRKEGQNVTLSCEQNLNHDAMYWYRQDPGQGLRLIYYSQIVNDFQKGDIAEGYSVSREKKESFPLTVTSAQKNPTAFYLCASSPGTGWTNEKLFFGSGTQLSVL.

In its sample, this clonotype was seen many times. CDR3 region: CASSQAGEHEQYF. For the CDR3, the DNA is TGTGCCAGCAGCCAAGCGGGAGAACACGAGCAGTACTTC. This chain joins TRBV3-1 and TRBJ2-7, with a tentative D call TRBD2 (6 bases). CDR1 is LGHDT and CDR2 is YNNKEL in the germline V gene (reference sequence). V shed 1 base and J shed 5 bases, with 9 bases lying between them. The CDR3 runs to 13 residues.

Ten or more counts support this clonotype. V usage is TRBV28 and J usage is TRBJ2-1, with D uncertain. The CDR3 consists of 16 residues. Trimming took off 7 bases at V and 8 bases at J, with 24 bases between the two ends. Germline-derived CDR1 and CDR2 are MDHEN and SYDVKM. The CDR3 region is CASTSFGSMLLDEQFF. CDR3 sequence (DNA): TGTGCCAGCACCTCATTCGGCAGTATGTTACTCGATGAGCAGTTCTTC. The whole variable domain, remainder taken from reference TRBV28 and TRBJ2-1, is DVKVTQSSRYLVKRTGEKVFLECVQDMDHENMFWYRQDPGLGLRLIYFSYDVKMKEKGDIPEGYSVSREKKERFSLILESASTNQTSMYLCASTSFGSMLLDEQFFGPGTRLTVL.

This clonotype was found many times. V is TRBV6-2 or TRBV6-3 and J is TRBJ1-1, with 7 nucleotides matching TRBD1. Germline CDR1 is MNHEY and CDR2 is SVGEGT. J was trimmed by 0 bases and V by 3 bases; bases with no gene match: 7. CDR3 length: 16 residues. CDR3 residues: CASSYRGGAVNTEAFF. The CDR3 DNA reads TGTGCCAGCAGTTATCGAGGGGGCGCGGTGAACACTGAAGCTTTCTTT.

This chain links TRBV19 with TRBJ1-1; the D gene is possibly TRBD1 (5 bases). The CDR3 totals 11 residues. Germline values: CDR1 LNHDA, CDR2 SQIVND (reference sequence). The V end was cut by 5 bases, the J end by 11 bases, with 12 bases between. The CDR3 loop is CASSDTGFAFF. The CDR3 DNA follows: TGTGCCAGTAGTGACACAGGCTTCGCTTTCTTT.